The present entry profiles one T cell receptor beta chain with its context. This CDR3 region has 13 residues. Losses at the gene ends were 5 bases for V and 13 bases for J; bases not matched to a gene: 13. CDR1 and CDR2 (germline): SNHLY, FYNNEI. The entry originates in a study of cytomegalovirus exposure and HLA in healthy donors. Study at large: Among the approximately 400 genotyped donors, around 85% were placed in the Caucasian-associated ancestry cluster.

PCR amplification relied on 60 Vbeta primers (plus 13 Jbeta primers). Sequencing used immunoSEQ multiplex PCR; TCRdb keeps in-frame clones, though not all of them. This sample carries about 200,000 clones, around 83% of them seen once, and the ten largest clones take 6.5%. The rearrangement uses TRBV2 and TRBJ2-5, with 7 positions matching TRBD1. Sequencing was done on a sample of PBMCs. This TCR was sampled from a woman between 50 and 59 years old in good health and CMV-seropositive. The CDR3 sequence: CASSLNPDRRTYF. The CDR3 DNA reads TGTGCCAGCAGTCTCAACCCGGACAGGAGGACGTACTTC.